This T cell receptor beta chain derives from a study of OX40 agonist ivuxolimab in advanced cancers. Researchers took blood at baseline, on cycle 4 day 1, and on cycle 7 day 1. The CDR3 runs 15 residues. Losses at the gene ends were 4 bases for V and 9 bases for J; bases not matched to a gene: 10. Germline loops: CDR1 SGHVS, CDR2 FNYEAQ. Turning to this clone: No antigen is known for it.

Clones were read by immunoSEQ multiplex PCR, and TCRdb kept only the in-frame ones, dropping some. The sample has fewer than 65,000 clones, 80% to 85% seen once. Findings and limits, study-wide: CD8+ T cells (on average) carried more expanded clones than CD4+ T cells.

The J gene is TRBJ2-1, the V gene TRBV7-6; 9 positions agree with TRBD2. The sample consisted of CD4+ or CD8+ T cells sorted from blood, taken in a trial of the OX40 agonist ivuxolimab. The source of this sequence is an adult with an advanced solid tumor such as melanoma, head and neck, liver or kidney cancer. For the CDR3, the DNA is TGTGCCAGCAGCTCTGCGCGGGAGGGCCTGGGTGAGCAGTTCTTC. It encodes CASSSAREGLGEQFF. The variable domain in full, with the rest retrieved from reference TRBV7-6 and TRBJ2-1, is GAGVSQSPRYKVTKRGQDVALRCDPISGHVSLYWYRQALGQGPEFLTYFNYEAQQDKSGLPNDRFSAERPEGSISTLTIQRTEQRDSAMYRCASSSAREGLGEQFFGPGTRLTVL.